Below, 12 T cell receptor beta chains from the same sample are listed, as sequenced in a study of blood T cell repertoires in COVID-19. The assay was immunoSEQ multiplex PCR, and TCRdb's table has in-frame clones only and misses some. Of approximately 190,000 clones in the sample, around three quarters are singletons; the top ten hold around 16%. Sequencing was carried out using peripheral blood. Every receptor here comes from a man aged 55 to 70 with active or convalescent COVID-19.

A word on this clone: An end of the junction differs from the germline gene, which may be a read error. The rearrangement uses TRBV28 and TRBJ2-7; 9 nucleotides agree with TRBD2. The CDR3 consists of 14 residues. Germline V lookup: CDR1 MDHEN, CDR2 SYDVKM. The CDR3 loop reads CASCYSGGLYEEYF. CDR3 sequence (DNA): TGTGCCAGCTGTTATAGCGGGGGCCTCTACGAGGAGTACTTC.

The V and J genes are TRBV5-1 and TRBJ2-7; TRBD1 agrees at 9 bases. The germline gives CDR1 SGHRS, CDR2 YFSETQ. Trimming at V came to 1 base and at J to 5 bases, leaving 7 bases not matched to a gene. The CDR3 consists of 15 residues. CDR3 coding DNA: TGCGCCAGCAGCTTGCAACAGGGGGCGAAGAACGAGCAGTACTTC. It encodes CASSLQQGAKNEQYF.

This chain joins TRBV7-2 and TRBJ2-7, with 10 bases aligning to TRBD1. The CDR3 runs to 15 residues. CDR1 SGHTA and CDR2 FQGNSA come from the germline V gene. V dropped 6 bases and J dropped 2; count of bases not matched to a gene: 7. As DNA, the CDR3 is TGTGCCAGCAGGCGACAGGGGGCGGGAGCCTACGAGCAGTACTTC. Amino acids: CASRRQGAGAYEQYF.

The gene calls are TRBV30 and TRBJ2-7, with D possibly matching TRBD1 (6 bases). V shed 3 bases and J shed 2 bases, with 11 bases lying between them. In germline, CDR1 is GTSNPN, CDR2 SVGIG (reference sequence). CDR3 size: 13 residues. CDR3 sequence: CAWRWTVAYEQYF. In DNA, the CDR3 is TGTGCCTGGAGGTGGACAGTAGCCTACGAGCAGTACTTC.

The chain recombines TRBV6-4 with TRBJ1-6; 7 positions match TRBD1. The CDR3 has 15 residues. Germline lookup yields CDR1 MRHNA and CDR2 SNTAGT. V was pared by 9 bases and J by 5 bases, with 10 bases of the junction left unmatched. CDR3 amino acids: CARAPSTGNNSPLHF. The DNA for the CDR3 is TGTGCCAGAGCCCCCTCGACAGGGAATAATTCACCCCTCCACTTT.

This clone showed up just a few times. The rearrangement links TRBV2 to TRBJ2-7; 8 nucleotides line up with TRBD1. The CDR3 extends over 12 amino acids. Germline V gene data show CDR1 as SNHLY and CDR2 as FYNNEI. V was clipped by 4 bases and J by 12 bases; unmatched bases: 8. The CDR3 sequence is CASSVYRDRRYF. As DNA, the CDR3 is TGTGCCAGCAGTGTATACCGGGACAGGCGGTACTTC.

This clone showed up just a few times. The chain uses TRBV18 and TRBJ2-1; D may be TRBD1 (6 bases). The CDR3 has 15 residues. CDR1 is KGHSH, CDR2 LQKENI, per germline. With 2 bases removed from V and 4 bases from J, the gap between germline ends came to 12 bases. As DNA, the CDR3 is TGTGCCAGCTCACCAATAGACAGGTCGTACAATGAGCAGTTCTTC. Translating gives CASSPIDRSYNEQFF.

The chain uses TRBV9 and TRBJ2-4; 7 bases map to TRBD2. This CDR3 has 15 amino acids. Germline lookup yields CDR1 SGDLS and CDR2 YYNGEE. The ends lost 2 bases at V and 8 bases at J; junction bases unmatched: 10. In nucleotides, the CDR3 is TGTGCCAGCAGCGTCTGGGGAGGGTCGACAGACATTCAGTACTTC. Protein: CASSVWGGSTDIQYF.

V usage is TRBV28 and J usage is TRBJ2-7, with D possibly being TRBD2 (6 bases). V was shortened by 6 bases and J by 6 bases, with 18 bases between the two germline ends. This CDR3 is 14 amino acids long. Germline assignment: CDR1 MDHEN and CDR2 SYDVKM. The CDR3 spells CASRPPEAGAEQYF. CDR3 nucleotide sequence: TGTGCCAGCAGACCCCCGGAAGCGGGCGCCGAGCAGTACTTC. Full variable domain (remainder filled in from reference TRBV28 and TRBJ2-7): DVKVTQSSRYLVKRTGEKVFLECVQDMDHENMFWYRQDPGLGLRLIYFSYDVKMKEKGDIPEGYSVSREKKERFSLILESASTNQTSMYLCASRPPEAGAEQYFGPGTRLTVT.

V usage is TRBV2 and J usage is TRBJ2-7, with a weak D call TRBD1 (6 bases). This CDR3 spans 14 amino acids. The V gene's germline CDR1 is SNHLY and CDR2 FYNNEI. V was clipped by 8 bases and J by 3 bases, with 17 bases between them. The CDR3 region has the DNA TGTGCCAGCTCTTATTTGGGGGCTGGCTACGAGCAGTACTTC. As protein: CASSYLGAGYEQYF.

This chain uses TRBV3-1 (or the pseudogene TRBV3-2) with TRBJ2-1, with 9 bases fitting TRBD2. V lost 3 bases and J lost 7; bases outside the gene matches: 4. Germline CDR1 reads LGHDT; CDR2 reads YNNKEL (reference sequence). There are 14 residues in the CDR3. For the CDR3, the DNA is TGTGCCAGCAGCCACGGCGGGAGGGGAAATGAGCAGTTCTTC. Translating gives CASSHGGRGNEQFF.

The rearrangement uses TRBV27 and TRBJ1-4, with a possible D match to TRBD1 (5 bases). There are 13 residues in the CDR3. Trimming took 4 bases from V and 8 from J, leaving 11 bases between them. Looked up from germline, CDR1 is MNHEY and CDR2 is SMNVEV (reference sequence). In DNA form, the CDR3 reads TGTGCCAGCAGTTGGAGACGGGGGGAAAAACTGTTTTTT. Encoded protein: CASSWRRGEKLFF.